This T cell receptor (beta chain) was found in a study of T cells and Merkel cell carcinoma outcomes. Study observations and caveats: Repertoire plus T-cell density reportedly predicted Merkel cell carcinoma outcomes.

The assay was immunoSEQ multiplex PCR, and TCRdb's table has in-frame clones only and misses some. This sample carries around 6,000 clones, approximately 80% of them seen once, and the ten largest clones take just under 6%. The CDR3 is 16 amino acids. Germline CDR1 and CDR2: SGHRS and YFSETQ. After removal of 4 bases from V and 8 bases from J, the junction contained 13 bases not matched to a gene. Notes on this clone: The antigen remains undetermined.

The sample comprised tumor tissue from Merkel cell carcinoma. The sequence was obtained from a human donor with Merkel cell carcinoma. The chain employs TRBV5-1 and TRBJ2-1, with TRBD2 matching over 9 bases. CDR3 residues: CASSEGTSRSRDEQFF. The CDR3 bases are TGCGCCAGCAGCGAGGGGACTAGCAGAAGCCGGGATGAGCAGTTCTTC.